This T cell receptor (beta chain) was documented in a study of blood T cells in healthy people across ages. Study outcomes and limitations: Possibly, changes in expanded clonotypes were confounded because donor CMV status was unknown.

Through a sample-barcoded 5' primer and a J-beta primer mix, a second PCR was run for roughly 6 to 12 cycles. Paired-end reads containing CDR3 totaled no fewer than 3 million for each sample. One entry per CDR3 protein results from TCRdb running MiXCR on the 5' RACE reads. Among about 540,000 distinct CDR3 sequences listed, around 24% were seen once. Notes on this clonotype: Its antigen is unidentified.

Those donating, healthy Caucasian individuals from Russia, were aged about 6 to 100. These records were also assigned to another study, of T cells of mothers and their children.

The TCR sequence derives from a boy between 10 and 17 years old in good health. The specimen was blood.

The CDR3 protein is CASTLTGDPEETQYF. As DNA, the CDR3 is TGTGCCAGCACTCTTACAGGGGATCCGGAAGAGACCCAGTACTTC. This chain uses TRBV28 with TRBJ2-5; 7 nucleotides agree with TRBD1. Germline V gene data show CDR1 as MDHEN and CDR2 as SYDVKM. The CDR3 runs 15 residues. V trimming: 7 bases; J trimming: 3 bases; junction bases outside the gene matches: 11.